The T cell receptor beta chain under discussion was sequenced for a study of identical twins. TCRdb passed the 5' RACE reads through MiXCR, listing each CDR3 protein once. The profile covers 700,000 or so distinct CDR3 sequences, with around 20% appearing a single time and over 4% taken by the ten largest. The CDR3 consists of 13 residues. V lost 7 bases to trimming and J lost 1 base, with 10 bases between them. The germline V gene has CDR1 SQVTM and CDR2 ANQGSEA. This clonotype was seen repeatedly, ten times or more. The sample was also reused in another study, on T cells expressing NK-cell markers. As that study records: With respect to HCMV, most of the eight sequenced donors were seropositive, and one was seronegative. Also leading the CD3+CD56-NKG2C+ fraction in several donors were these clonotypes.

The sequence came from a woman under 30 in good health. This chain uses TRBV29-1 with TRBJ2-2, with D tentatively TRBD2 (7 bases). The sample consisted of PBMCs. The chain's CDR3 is CSGGGLNTGELFF. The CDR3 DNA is TGCAGCGGGGGGGGCCTGAACACCGGGGAGCTGTTTTTT.